A few counts support the clone carrying this T cell receptor beta chain. Its antigen is unknown. The data belong to a study of cytomegalovirus exposure and HLA in healthy donors. V dropped 3 bases and J dropped 0 bases, with 12 bases sitting between them. CDR3 length: 16 residues. The germline CDR1 and CDR2 sequences are GTSNPN and SVGIG (reference sequence). Broader study findings: Cytomegalovirus status was reportedly diagnosed by the classifier with high specificity and sensitivity. For most TCR sequences rarity was the rule, although some public TCRs occurred in many donors.

The PCR was carried out with 60 Vbeta primers and 13 Jbeta primers. Some clones are missing from TCRdb's copy, which holds only in-frame ones; the method was immunoSEQ multiplex PCR. The profile shows 170,000 or so clones, over 75% of them singletons. The sample taken for sequencing was PBMCs. This receptor was identified in a woman aged 45-65 years in good health and CMV-seronegative. J is TRBJ2-6 and V is TRBV30; possibly TRBD1 for D (6 bases). This chain's CDR3 is CAWRGARGSGANVLTF. The CDR3 DNA reads TGTGCCTGGAGGGGGGCCAGAGGCTCTGGGGCCAACGTCCTGACTTTC.